The source of this T cell receptor (beta chain) is a study of response to subunit inactivated influenza vaccine (dated by TCRdb to the late 2010s). Some background on the complete study: Deep quantitative profiling of the T cell receptor repertoire was used in the study to follow responses to a trivalent subunit inactivated influenza vaccine. Broader findings and caveats from the paper: The authors proposed that each seasonal influenza vaccination may bring in only a limited number of new T cells.

The library was generated by RT-PCR. Sequencing instrument: Illumina HiSeq 2500. TCRdb trimmed the raw reads at Q25, called clones with MiXCR and kept productive beta chains. CDR3 protein duplicates are merged, each entry listing the most common genes and DNA. This sample holds approximately 500,000 distinct CDR3 sequences; 10% to 15% were observed only once. Together, the top ten hold around 13% of the sample. Worth noting for this clonotype: The antigen this receptor binds is unknown. No much larger clone exists at a distance of one base, and base qualities are not known.

What this sample's time point label stands for: approximately 40 days after influenza vaccine administration. CDR1 and CDR2 are read off the germline V gene as SGHTA and FQGNSA. The CDR3 runs 14 amino acids, cysteine and phenylalanine included. CDR3 DNA only is kept here, 42 bases in frame from base 1. Relative to germline, V is 3 bases shorter and J is 2 bases shorter, with 10 bases between their ends. This clonotype was sampled from a man aged 50-60 years who received an inactivated influenza vaccine. Donor details come from another sample of the same person, matched by shared clones. The rearranged chain carries TRBV7-2 and TRBJ1-2, and possibly TRBD1, on 6 matching bases. The sample here was PBMCs from blood, taken roughly 6 weeks after vaccination. The CDR3 in this case is CASSFNRENYGYTF. The DNA is as follows: TGTGCCAGCAGCTTCAACAGGGAAAACTATGGCTACACCTTC.